The rows below give T cell receptor beta chains drawn from one sample of a study of blood T cells in healthy people across ages. TCRdb independently ran MiXCR on the 5' RACE reads; one entry per CDR3 protein. Of 1.5 million to 2 million distinct CDR3 sequences in the sample, about 28% were seen once. Sequencing was done on a sample of blood. The receptors shown here come from a woman aged 25-40 years in good health. CDR3s include the opening cysteine and the closing phenylalanine or tryptophan.

J gene: TRBJ2-1
V gene: TRBV29-1
CDR3 protein: CSVGLLVSSYNEQFF

J gene: TRBJ1-2
V gene: TRBV20-1
CDR3 protein: CSARNRDTHYGYTF

J gene: TRBJ1-4
V gene: TRBV27
CDR3 protein: CASLRRWGASTNEKLFF

J gene: TRBJ2-7
V gene: TRBV12-3/TRBV12-4
CDR3 protein: CASLGIREQYF

J gene: TRBJ1-2
V gene: TRBV4-2
CDR3 protein: CASRAAGLLYGYTF

J gene: TRBJ2-5
V gene: TRBV20-1
CDR3 protein: CSARGEVGGVETQYF

J gene: TRBJ1-2
V gene: TRBV12-3/TRBV12-4
CDR3 protein: CASSVSGLRGYTF

J gene: TRBJ2-7
V gene: TRBV20-1
CDR3 protein: CSARFQGGTYEQYF

J gene: TRBJ2-1
V gene: TRBV28
CDR3 protein: CASHGGPGWGNEQFF

J gene: TRBJ2-5
V gene: TRBV19
CDR3 protein: CASSRRDLVPGETQYF

J gene: TRBJ2-7
V gene: TRBV6-5
CDR3 protein: CASSLTGRNDEQYF

J gene: TRBJ1-1
V gene: TRBV5-1
CDR3 protein: CASSLEGGGAGTEAFF

J gene: TRBJ2-5
V gene: TRBV4-1
CDR3 protein: CASSQEADRETQYF

J gene: TRBJ2-5
V gene: TRBV2
CDR3 protein: CASTSNGVQETQYF

J gene: TRBJ2-6
V gene: TRBV27
CDR3 protein: CASSPSQGAISGANVLTF

J gene: TRBJ2-7
V gene: TRBV6-1
CDR3 protein: CASREFGAYEQYF

J gene: TRBJ2-7
V gene: TRBV18
CDR3 protein: CASSLHPRGPSYEQYF

J gene: TRBJ2-3
V gene: TRBV20-1
CDR3 protein: CSARDPAGGPKSVDTQYF

J gene: TRBJ1-5
V gene: TRBV20-1
CDR3 protein: CSARGLSNQPQHF

J gene: TRBJ2-7
V gene: TRBV4-3
CDR3 protein: CASSQDHGRAYEQYF

J gene: TRBJ2-3
V gene: TRBV5-6
CDR3 protein: CASSRGSTVQGDTQYF

J gene: TRBJ2-1
V gene: TRBV5-1
CDR3 protein: CASSMAILAGGSRNEQFF

J gene: TRBJ1-4
V gene: TRBV11-2
CDR3 protein: CASSFRQTNEKLFF

J gene: TRBJ1-5
V gene: TRBV2
CDR3 protein: CASMGERSNQPQHF

J gene: TRBJ2-1
V gene: TRBV5-1
CDR3 protein: CASTPGQGDYNEQFF

J gene: TRBJ1-2
V gene: TRBV2
CDR3 protein: CAGSEEQGYHGYTF

J gene: TRBJ1-2
V gene: TRBV4-2
CDR3 protein: CASSQDLVGYTF

J gene: TRBJ2-1
V gene: TRBV11-2
CDR3 protein: CASSLSGLAEVNEQFF

J gene: TRBJ2-7
V gene: TRBV9
CDR3 protein: CASSVGTLSNEQYF

J gene: TRBJ2-3
V gene: TRBV12-3/TRBV12-4
CDR3 protein: CASSLNPGQGADAEYF

J gene: TRBJ1-2
V gene: TRBV6-1
CDR3 protein: CASRGSGGDYGYTF

J gene: TRBJ2-1
V gene: TRBV20-1
CDR3 protein: CSASSSSGSSYNEQFF

J gene: TRBJ2-5
V gene: TRBV25-1
CDR3 protein: CTSSNTDTEQETRYF

J gene: TRBJ2-5
V gene: TRBV20-1
CDR3 protein: CSAYKEAQYF

J gene: TRBJ2-1
V gene: TRBV9
CDR3 protein: CASSVDMGYYNEQFF

J gene: TRBJ1-2
V gene: TRBV9
CDR3 protein: CAGSVGQVTNYGYTF

J gene: TRBJ2-1
V gene: TRBV7-9
CDR3 protein: CASSFPLNVDYNEQFF

J gene: TRBJ2-1
V gene: TRBV4-1
CDR3 protein: CASSQPLAGPNEQFF

J gene: -
V gene: TRBV4-1
CDR3 protein: CASSQEQREGFYEQYF

J gene: TRBJ2-5
V gene: TRBV29-1
CDR3 protein: CSVEDLTQETQYF

J gene: TRBJ2-3
V gene: TRBV11-1
CDR3 protein: CASSSLRGPDTDTQYF

J gene: TRBJ1-2
V gene: TRBV6-6
CDR3 protein: CASSYRAVDKGSRGYTF

J gene: TRBJ2-6
V gene: TRBV6-5
CDR3 protein: CASSYDRDRGPGANVLTF

J gene: TRBJ1-6
V gene: TRBV12-3/TRBV12-4
CDR3 protein: CASSLVHYGSPLHF

J gene: TRBJ2-1
V gene: TRBV29-1
CDR3 protein: CSVLLLAGYSNEQFF

J gene: TRBJ1-6
V gene: TRBV28
CDR3 protein: CASSLLGGSNSPLHF

J gene: TRBJ1-1
V gene: TRBV4-1
CDR3 protein: CASSLQEYTEAFF

J gene: TRBJ2-6
V gene: TRBV28
CDR3 protein: CASNIVGSGVNVLTF

J gene: TRBJ2-7
V gene: TRBV29-1
CDR3 protein: CSVAPQGVLEQYF

J gene: TRBJ2-7
V gene: TRBV3-1
CDR3 protein: CASSQRASQETQYF

J gene: TRBJ2-7
V gene: TRBV12-3/TRBV12-4
CDR3 protein: CASSPSGQGVSEQYF